This TCR beta chain was sequenced during a study of T cells expressing NK-cell markers. This CDR3 region has 15 residues. Germline assignment: CDR1 WSHSY and CDR2 SAAADI. Regarding this clonotype: The antigen remains undetermined.

Whole-study findings and limits: Roughly 1.0-8% of CD8+ T cells in about 6 donors belonged to dominant NKG2C+ clonotypes.

Reprocessing the 5' RACE reads, TCRdb reports a single entry for every CDR3 protein and omits DNA. This repertoire includes some 280,000 distinct CDR3 sequences. This sequence joins TRBV10-2 and TRBJ1-2; TCRdb outputs TRBD1, but without DNA this stays unchecked. The sequence was obtained from a man younger than 35 in good health. Sequenced sample: blood T cells: a sorted CD56 or NKG2C T cell subset, CD4+ or CD8+ T cells, or bulk PBMC T cells (not recorded which). The CDR3 protein is CATTQTGTEFGGYTF.